These 32 T cell receptor beta chains share one sample of origin, sequenced in a study of glioma-infiltrating T cells after dendritic cell vaccination. Libraries were prepared by immunoSEQ multiplex PCR; TCRdb keeps only in-frame clonotypes and omits some of them. The profile covers about 63,000 clones, with about 84% appearing a single time and about 9% taken by the ten largest. Described time point: after dendritic cell vaccination, including at tumor progression/relapse. The sample consisted of blood, taken after dendritic cell vaccination. The source is a human donor with glioblastoma.

In nucleotides, the CDR3 is TGTGCCAGCAGAGAGTCGGGGACTCGCCACACTGAAGCTTTCTTT. Its translation is CASRESGTRHTEAFF. The chain is built from TRBV11-3 and TRBJ1-1, with a possible D match to TRBD1 (5 bases). The V and J ends lost 6 bases and 3 bases respectively, with 17 bases between them. Germline loops: CDR1 SGHNT, CDR2 YENEEA. This CDR3 region has 15 residues.

This clone was found a few times. This sequence joins TRBV7-3 and TRBJ2-3, with D tentatively TRBD2 (5 bases). Germline V lookup: CDR1 SGHTA, CDR2 FQGTGA. Trimming took 6 bases from V and 3 from J, leaving 10 bases between them. There are 13 residues in the CDR3. CDR3 nucleotides: TGTGCCAGCAGAGCGGATGGGACAGATACGCAGTATTTT. Its protein product is CASRADGTDTQYF.

The chain has TRBV5-1 and TRBJ2-7, with TRBD1 matching 11 bases. The germline CDR1 and CDR2 sequences are SGHRS and YFSETQ. CDR3 length: 15 residues. With 4 bases clipped from V and 1 base from J, the junction kept 4 bases outside the gene matches. The chain's CDR3 is CASSPGTGGSYEQYF. CDR3 nucleotide sequence: TGCGCCAGCAGCCCCGGGACAGGGGGTTCCTACGAGCAGTACTTC. Filled out from reference TRBV5-1 and TRBJ2-7, the complete variable domain reads KAGVTQTPRYLIKTRGQQVTLSCSPISGHRSVSWYQQTPGQGLQFLFEYFSETQRNKGNFPGRFSGRQFSNSRSEMNVSTLELGDSALYLCASSPGTGGSYEQYFGPGTRLTVT.

V gene TRBV10-3 combines with J gene TRBJ1-3, with TRBD1 matching 12 bases. This CDR3 has 14 residues. The germline CDR1 and CDR2 sequences are ENHRY and SYGVKD. V was pared by 8 bases and J by 5 bases, with 4 bases of the junction left unmatched. The CDR3 spells CAIRGTGGRNTIYF. The CDR3 nucleotides read TGTGCCATCCGCGGGACAGGGGGCAGAAACACCATATATTTT.

This sequence joins TRBV6-1 and TRBJ2-5; 7 bases align to TRBD1. CDR3 length equals 15 residues. With V trimmed by 4 bases and J by 2 bases, 7 bases remained unmatched. The germline V gene encodes CDR1 MNHNS and CDR2 SASEGT. The CDR3 coding sequence is TGTGCCAGCAGTGTCTATAGGGGACAGCAAGAGACCCAGTACTTC. It encodes CASSVYRGQQETQYF.

The chain is built from TRBV30 and TRBJ1-6; D perhaps matches TRBD1 (5 bases). The CDR3 loop spans 9 amino acids. The germline CDR1 and CDR2 sequences are GTSNPN and SVGIG (reference sequence). DNA for the CDR3: TGTGGTCGGGGGGGTCCCCTCCACTTT. Translating it yields CGRGGPLHF.

This chain links TRBV4-1 with TRBJ1-6; no clear D. Trimming stripped 0 bases from V and 9 bases from J, with 12 bases between. From germline, CDR1 is MGHRA and CDR2 YSYEKL. CDR3 length: 15 amino acids. In DNA form, the CDR3 reads TGCGCCAGCAGCCAAGATCCCCTCGGGTCTTCACCCCTCCACTTT. Translating gives CASSQDPLGSSPLHF.

V is TRBV19 and J is TRBJ1-1, with no clear D. Trimming removed 1 base from V and 1 base from J, with 10 bases in between. Germline V gene sequence: CDR1 LNHDA, CDR2 SQIVND (reference sequence). The CDR3 totals 15 residues. CDR3 amino acids: CASSIARVANTEAFF. In DNA form, the CDR3 reads TGTGCCAGTAGTATAGCGAGGGTAGCGAACACTGAAGCTTTCTTT.

This clone turned up a few times. V usage is TRBV27 and J usage is TRBJ1-2; D is unresolved. This CDR3 region has 14 residues. Germline loops: CDR1 MNHEY, CDR2 SMNVEV (reference sequence). V dropped 0 bases and J dropped 2 bases, with 7 bases sitting between them. CDR3 loop: CASSLSRRNYGYTF. DNA of the CDR3: TGTGCCAGCAGTTTATCTAGGAGGAACTATGGCTACACCTTC.

This chain connects TRBV25-1 to TRBJ1-2; the match to TRBD1 covers 9 bases. V shed 6 bases and J 5 bases; nucleotides not matched to a gene: 13. The germline V gene encodes CDR1 MGHDK and CDR2 SYGVNS. The CDR3 spans 16 residues. The CDR3, as DNA: TGTGCCAGCAGCCAATGGAGACAGGGGGTTGAGTATGGCTACACCTTC. Encoded protein: CASSQWRQGVEYGYTF.

The V and J genes are TRBV28 and TRBJ2-7, with D possibly TRBD1 on 6 matching bases. V lost 6 bases and J lost 4, with 16 bases in between. This CDR3 has 14 residues. The germline gives CDR1 MDHEN, CDR2 SYDVKM. The CDR3 sequence is CASSALTGFYEQYF. DNA for the CDR3: TGTGCCAGCAGCGCCCTGACAGGTTTTTACGAGCAGTACTTC.

The gene calls are TRBV12-5 and TRBJ2-7; 8 bases are shared with TRBD1. The CDR3 extends over 18 amino acids. The ends lost 0 bases at V and 1 base at J; junction bases unmatched: 11. The germline V gene encodes CDR1 LGHNT and CDR2 FRNRAP. In nucleotides, the CDR3 is TGTGCTAGTGGTTTGGTACTAAACGACCGGGACAGGTCCTACGAGCAGTACTTC. This codes for CASGLVLNDRDRSYEQYF.

The genes are TRBV15 and TRBJ1-5, with 10 positions matching TRBD1. Trimming removed 11 bases from V and 1 base from J; junction bases left unmatched: 11. The CDR3 has 16 residues. CDR1 and CDR2 (germline): LNHNV, YYDKDF (reference sequence). The CDR3 nucleotides read TGTGCCGCCTCGACAGGGGGCGGGATGAGCAATCAGCCCCAGCATTTT. Translated, it gives CAASTGGGMSNQPQHF.

The chain joins TRBV19 to TRBJ1-4; 7 bases map to TRBD1. With V trimmed by 3 bases and J by 4 bases, 5 bases remained unmatched. Germline loops: CDR1 LNHDA, CDR2 SQIVND (reference sequence). This CDR3 spans 15 amino acids. The CDR3 loop is CASSINRGSNEKLFF. CDR3 DNA: TGTGCCAGTAGTATCAACAGGGGTAGTAATGAAAAACTGTTTTTT.

The chain has TRBV5-6 and TRBJ2-3, with TRBD2 matching over 8 bases. CDR1 is SGHDT, CDR2 YYEEEE, per germline. There are 17 residues in the CDR3. V lost 2 bases and J lost 5; bases outside the gene matches: 13. The CDR3, as DNA: TGTGCCAGCAGCTTCCGAGGGGTCGCGGGGGGCCAAGATACGCAGTATTTT. Protein product: CASSFRGVAGGQDTQYF.

This clone has just one count. This chain joins TRBV5-4 and TRBJ2-5; 7 nucleotides align to TRBD2. The germline V gene encodes CDR1 SGHNT and CDR2 YYREEE (reference sequence). This CDR3 spans 15 amino acids. V gave up 4 bases and J gave up 14 bases; unmatched junction bases: 20. CDR3 amino acids: CASSLDSGTKRSLYF. The DNA for the CDR3 is TGTGCCAGCAGCCTTGATTCCGGGACTAAACGTTCCCTATACTTC. Looking up the rest from reference TRBV5-4 and TRBJ2-5 gives the full variable domain: ETGVTQSPTHLIKTRGQQVTLRCSSQSGHNTVSWYQQALGQGPQFIFQYYREEENGRGNFPPRFSGLQFPNYSSELNVNALELDDSALYLCASSLDSGTKRSLYFGPGTRLLVL.

J is TRBJ2-1 and V is TRBV29-1; D is perhaps TRBD1 (7 bases). The germline V gene has CDR1 SQVTM and CDR2 ANQGSEA. V was trimmed by 3 bases and J by 8 bases, leaving 17 bases between them. The CDR3 totals 14 residues. The CDR3, as DNA: TGCAGCGTTGATAGGAGGGGCAGGGGGGATGAGCAGTTCTTC. Translation: CSVDRRGRGDEQFF.

The J gene is TRBJ1-1, the V gene TRBV6-5, with D tentatively TRBD1 (5 bases). V gave up 2 bases and J gave up 8 bases, with 15 bases separating them. This CDR3 is 14 amino acids long. Germline lookup yields CDR1 MNHEY and CDR2 SVGAGI. The CDR3 region has the DNA TGTGCCAGCAGTTACACCGGGACTAGGGAAGAAGCTTTCTTT. It encodes CASSYTGTREEAFF.

The rearrangement links TRBV30 to TRBJ2-5; weak D call: TRBD1 (5 bases). Germline assignment: CDR1 GTSNPN and CDR2 SVGIG (reference sequence). The CDR3 is 11 amino acids. The V and J ends lost 4 bases and 5 bases respectively, with 8 bases between them. The CDR3 DNA reads TGTGCCTGGAACTCAGGGGAGACCCAGTACTTC. Translation gives CAWNSGETQYF.

The chain carries TRBV4-3 and TRBJ2-5; TRBD2 agrees at 8 bases. There are 16 residues in the CDR3. The germline gives CDR1 LGHNA, CDR2 YSLEER. The J segment lost 4 bases and the V segment lost 3 bases, leaving 10 bases of the junction unmatched. DNA for the CDR3: TGCGCCAGCAGCCAGATGTCCGGGGGGGCCCCAGAGACCCAGTACTTC. This translates into CASSQMSGGAPETQYF.

This chain uses TRBV21-1 with TRBJ1-1. TRBV21-1 is assigned pseudogene status. The CDR3 contains 14 residues. The DNA of the CDR3 is TGTGCCAGCAGTTCCCGGGTAGCAAACACTGAAGCTTTCTTT. This gives the protein CASSSRVANTEAFF.

The chain has TRBV11-2 and TRBJ2-1; 8 bases fit TRBD2. Losses at the gene ends were 5 bases for V and 6 bases for J; bases not matched to a gene: 9. The CDR3 covers 15 residues. Germline lookup yields CDR1 SGHAT and CDR2 FQNNGV. The CDR3 region has the DNA TGTGCCAGCAGCCCATTCGGACTAGCCCTCAATGAGCAGTTCTTC. This gives the protein CASSPFGLALNEQFF.

The chain recombines TRBV7-3 with TRBJ2-1, with D tentatively TRBD2 (5 bases). Germline V lookup: CDR1 SGHTA, CDR2 FQGTGA. The CDR3 consists of 14 residues. V was clipped by 4 bases and J by 4 bases, with 11 bases between them. The CDR3 sequence: CASSSDGVYNEQFF. The CDR3 DNA follows: TGTGCCAGCAGCTCCGACGGGGTTTACAATGAGCAGTTCTTC.

This clone turned up a few times. The identical CDR3 is also encoded by other nucleotide sequences in the sample. The chain has TRBV6-5 and TRBJ2-1; 11 positions agree with TRBD2. The CDR3 sequence is 15 residues long. CDR1 and CDR2 from the germline V gene are MNHEY and SVGAGI. The V segment lost 6 bases and the J segment 5 bases; nucleotides outside the gene matches: 6. The CDR3 sequence: CASSPSGGPNNEQFF. DNA of the CDR3: TGTGCCAGCAGCCCTAGCGGGGGGCCCAACAATGAGCAGTTCTTC.

The chain couples TRBV10-3 to TRBJ2-7, with 9 bases that match TRBD1. The trim removed 6 bases at V and 3 bases at J, leaving 0 bases unmatched. CDR3 size: 12 residues. Germline-derived CDR1 and CDR2 are ENHRY and SYGVKD. CDR3 nucleotides: TGTGCCATCAGGACAGGGGGCTACGAGCAGTACTTC. Protein sequence: CAIRTGGYEQYF.

The chain combines TRBV13 with TRBJ2-3; 12 bases are a match to TRBD2. This CDR3 is 16 amino acids long. V shed 2 bases, J shed 4 bases, and the junction held 4 bases outside the gene matches. Germline V lookup: CDR1 PRHDT, CDR2 FYEKMQ (reference sequence). This CDR3 is CASSLLAGGLADTQYF. The DNA for the CDR3 is TGTGCCAGCAGCTTACTAGCGGGGGGGCTCGCAGATACGCAGTATTTT.

V gene TRBV11-2 combines with J gene TRBJ2-1; no firm D call. Deletions cut 2 bases from V and 2 bases from J, with 7 bases between. In germline, CDR1 is SGHAT, CDR2 FQNNGV. CDR3 size: 14 residues. CDR3 amino acids: CASSLMQAYNEQFF. CDR3 nucleotide sequence: TGTGCCAGCAGCTTAATGCAGGCCTACAATGAGCAGTTCTTC.

The rearrangement uses TRBV27 and TRBJ1-2; D is possibly TRBD1 (6 bases). The CDR3 sequence is 14 residues long. Trimming took 6 bases from V and 4 from J, leaving 15 bases between them. CDR1 and CDR2 from the germline V gene are MNHEY and SMNVEV (reference sequence). The CDR3 DNA sequence: TGTGCCAGCAGCCTGGTTAGGGGGGGCTATGGCTACACCTTC. Its protein is CASSLVRGGYGYTF.

The chain uses TRBV11-3 and TRBJ2-2, with 12 bases fitting TRBD2. The length of the CDR3 is 17 residues. The V gene end was trimmed by 4 bases and the J gene end by 1 base; junction bases not matched to a gene: 4. Germline V gives CDR1 SGHNT, CDR2 YENEEA. CDR3 in DNA: TGTGCCAGCAGCTCGGGACTAGCGGGCCTGAACACCGGGGAGCTGTTTTTT. Residues: CASSSGLAGLNTGELFF.

The V and J genes are TRBV10-2 and TRBJ1-1, with D uncertain. Germline assignment: CDR1 WSHSY and CDR2 SAAADI. Trimming took off 3 bases at V and 0 bases at J, with 11 bases between the two ends. The CDR3 loop spans 15 amino acids. The CDR3 region is CASSDWRTLNTEAFF. Here the CDR3 DNA reads TGCGCCAGCAGTGATTGGAGGACGCTGAACACTGAAGCTTTCTTT.

This clone was observed a few times. The rearrangement links TRBV7-2 to TRBJ1-6, with 7 bases matching TRBD1. Germline V CDR1 and CDR2: SGHTA, FQGNSA. J lost 10 bases, V lost 4 bases, and 7 bases had no gene match. The CDR3 spans 14 residues. The CDR3 sequence is CASSSLTGNSPLHF. In DNA form, the CDR3 reads TGTGCCAGCAGCTCCCTGACAGGGAACTCACCCCTCCACTTT.

The gene calls are TRBV9 and TRBJ2-6; 8 bases map to TRBD1. The CDR3 has 16 residues. From germline, CDR1 is SGDLS and CDR2 YYNGEE. V was pared by 3 bases and J by 4 bases, with 6 bases of the junction left unmatched. The chain's CDR3 is CASSARTGSGANVLTF. CDR3 DNA sequence: TGTGCCAGCAGCGCCAGGACAGGGAGCGGGGCCAACGTCCTGACTTTC.